The clone carrying this TCR beta chain came up a few times. V lost 6 bases and J lost 8; bases outside the gene matches: 15. The length of the CDR3 is 15 residues. The germline V gene encodes CDR1 DFQATT and CDR2 SNEGSKA (reference sequence). These data come from a study of T-cell reconstitution after alpha-beta-depleted transplantation in children. Library preparation (for TCRbeta) was performed with unique molecular identifiers. TCRdb processed the PCR reads anew with MiXCR; each CDR3 protein has one entry. The sample has some 500,000 distinct CDR3 sequences; roughly 18% are singletons. Specimen: PBMCs from the stem cell graft donor, collected from the stem cell graft. V usage is TRBV20-1 and J usage is TRBJ2-1, with 8 positions matching TRBD2. The sequence was obtained from a human donor who donated a stem cell graft to a child with acute lymphoblastic leukemia. The CDR3 loop is CSALEGLGSGDEQFF. CDR3 nucleotides: TGCAGTGCCCTGGAGGGACTAGGGTCGGGGGATGAGCAGTTCTTC.